This record concerns one T cell receptor beta chain sequence. Its antigen is currently unknown. V lost 1 base and J 9 bases, leaving 13 bases between the germline ends. The CDR3 consists of 14 residues. CDR1 and CDR2 (germline): LNHDA, SQIVND (reference sequence). These data originate in a study of STAT5B mutations in CD4+ large granular lymphocyte leukemia. This was a survey-level run. Produced via immunoSEQ multiplex PCR; TCRdb's table is partial and in-frame only. This sample yields tens of thousands of clones, of which 87% are seen a single time; less than 3.5% belongs to the top ten. Study results and limitations: Without putative leukemic clones, patient CD4-sorted repertoires remained more clonal than healthy CD4+ repertoires. TRBV06-family usage was enriched in top patient clones (8/27) versus controls (2/35).

The chain joins TRBV19 to TRBJ2-1, with D hard to call. The sample consisted of CD4+ T cells from blood buffy coats. This TCR was recovered from a human donor in good health. CDR3 bases: TGTGCCAGTAGTATAGCGGTTATGGATACTGAGCAGTTCTTC. It specifies CASSIAVMDTEQFF.